Following are 16 T cell receptor beta chains from one sample sequenced in a study of cytomegalovirus exposure and HLA in healthy donors (dated 2017 in TCRdb). The library was produced with the immunoSEQ multiplex PCR assay. The multiplex PCR relied on a mix of 60 forward primers for TCR Vbeta segments and 13 reverse primers for TCR Jbeta segments. TCRdb limited this immuneACCESS table to in-frame rearrangements with V and J called. A share of clones is missing; checked studies link under half to unresolved V genes, and the rest is unexplained. This sample comprises about 65,000 clones, approximately 67% of them detected only once. Clones ranked in the top ten supply approximately 3% of the sample. The specimen sequenced was PBMCs. These receptor sequences come from a man aged 25-40 years in good health and CMV-seronegative.

The chain joins TRBV5-1 to TRBJ1-3, with 8 bases fitting TRBD1. V shed 4 bases and J 4 bases; nucleotides not matched to a gene: 7. The CDR3 is 15 amino acids. Per the germline V gene, CDR1 is SGHRS and CDR2 is YFSETQ. The CDR3 spells CASSQQGVEGNTIYF. CDR3 nucleotide sequence: TGCGCCAGCAGCCAACAGGGGGTGGAGGGAAACACCATATATTTT.

The chain couples TRBV4-1 to TRBJ1-1; D perhaps matches TRBD1 (5 bases). V lost 5 bases and J 5 bases, leaving 18 bases between the germline ends. The CDR3 is 15 amino acids. Germline V gene data show CDR1 as MGHRA and CDR2 as YSYEKL. CDR3 sequence: CASSTLPEGRTEAFF. CDR3 nucleotides: TGCGCCAGCAGCACACTACCGGAGGGGAGGACTGAAGCTTTCTTT.

The chain combines TRBV11-2 with TRBJ2-1; 9 bases line up with TRBD1. The length of the CDR3 is 17 residues. Trimming took 6 bases from V and 6 from J; bases not matched to a gene: 15. Germline CDR1 and CDR2: SGHAT and FQNNGV. Here the CDR3 reads CASSPNPGQGKGNEQFF. The CDR3 DNA sequence: TGTGCCAGCAGTCCTAATCCGGGACAGGGTAAAGGCAATGAGCAGTTCTTC.

This clone was seen a few times. The rearrangement joins TRBV27 to TRBJ1-6, with D tentatively TRBD1 (6 bases). There are 13 residues in the CDR3. V was cut by 5 bases and J by 7 bases, with 9 bases left in between. Germline V gene data show CDR1 as MNHEY and CDR2 as SMNVEV (reference sequence). CDR3 in DNA: TGTGCCAGCAGTATCACAGGGAATTCACCCCTCCACTTT. Translation: CASSITGNSPLHF.

This clone was seen only a few times. V usage is TRBV11-2 and J usage is TRBJ1-4, with D unclear. V was clipped by 0 bases and J by 5 bases, with 7 bases between them. The CDR3 runs to 14 residues. Germline CDR1 reads SGHAT; CDR2 reads FQNNGV. The CDR3 region is CASSLDRRNEKLFF. The CDR3 DNA reads TGTGCCAGCAGCTTAGATCGCAGGAATGAAAAACTGTTTTTT.

A single count supports this clone. This chain uses TRBV7-9 with TRBJ1-5; TRBD1 is a possible D gene (5 bases). The V gene's germline CDR1 is SEHNR and CDR2 FQNEAQ (reference sequence). V lost 4 bases to trimming and J lost 2 bases, with 18 bases between them. The CDR3 contains 17 residues. The CDR3 spells CASSSGLLTPGNQPQHF. The CDR3 DNA sequence: TGTGCCAGCAGCTCGGGACTCCTAACTCCGGGCAATCAGCCCCAGCATTTT. The full variable domain, its missing parts supplied by reference TRBV7-9 and TRBJ1-5, is DTGVSQNPRHKITKRGQNVTFRCDPISEHNRLYWYRQTLGQGPEFLTYFQNEAQLEKSRLLSDRFSAERPKGSFSTLEIQRTEQGDSAMYLCASSSGLLTPGNQPQHFGDGTRLSIL.

The V call is TRBV7-6, the J call TRBJ1-3; the match to TRBD1 covers 9 bases. The germline V gene has CDR1 SGHVS and CDR2 FNYEAQ. Losses at the gene ends were 5 bases for V and 7 bases for J; bases not matched to a gene: 9. This CDR3 has 15 residues. As DNA, the CDR3 is TGTGCCAGCAGCGCCACAGGGGGCGAAGGGAACACCATATATTTT. Translated: CASSATGGEGNTIYF.

The genes are TRBV6-5 and TRBJ1-5; TRBD1 agrees at 10 bases. Looked up from germline, CDR1 is MNHEY and CDR2 is SVGAGI. The length of the CDR3 is 13 residues. J gave up 6 bases and V 6 bases, and 2 bases lay outside the gene matches. The CDR3 bases are TGTGCCAGCAGGGGACAGGGGTTTCAGCCCCAGCATTTT. Residues: CASRGQGFQPQHF.

This chain links TRBV7-9 with TRBJ1-3; D may be TRBD1 (5 bases). CDR3 size: 17 residues. Looked up from germline, CDR1 is SEHNR and CDR2 is FQNEAQ (reference sequence). V dropped 5 bases and J dropped 0 bases, with 17 bases sitting between them. The CDR3 loop is CASSPRAWGGSGNTIYF. The CDR3 DNA is TGTGCCAGCAGCCCTAGGGCCTGGGGCGGCTCTGGAAACACCATATATTTT.

The chain couples TRBV7-2 to TRBJ2-1; 7 bases match TRBD1. Germline loops: CDR1 SGHTA, CDR2 FQGNSA. The length of the CDR3 is 15 residues. V shed 5 bases, J shed 3 bases, and the junction held 7 bases outside the gene matches. In nucleotides, the CDR3 is TGTGCCAGCAGCGTTACGACAGGGCGCTACAATGAGCAGTTCTTC. Its translation is CASSVTTGRYNEQFF.

This clone turned up a few times. CDR3 residues: CASSLESGVAPLHF. DNA of the CDR3: TGCGCCAGCAGCTTGGAGTCCGGTGTAGCACCCCTCCACTTT. The rearrangement joins TRBV5-1 to TRBJ1-6, with no clear D. CDR3 length equals 14 residues. CDR1 and CDR2 (germline): SGHRS, YFSETQ. Trimming cost V 0 bases and J 11 bases, with 12 bases left between them.

This chain's CDR3 is CAISDGQGALYEQYF. Written as DNA, the CDR3 is TGTGCCATCAGTGACGGACAGGGGGCGTTATACGAGCAGTACTTC. The rearrangement joins TRBV10-3 to TRBJ2-7; 11 positions match TRBD1. The CDR3 extends over 15 amino acids. Germline V gives CDR1 ENHRY, CDR2 SYGVKD. V was pared by 3 bases and J by 4 bases, with 5 bases of the junction left unmatched.

The chain employs TRBV29-1 and TRBJ2-7; D not resolved. The length of the CDR3 is 13 residues. Germline CDR1 and CDR2: SQVTM and ANQGSEA. The germline V and J ends were trimmed by 0 bases and 3 bases, with 9 bases remaining between them. Here the CDR3 reads CSVEDPSGYEQYF. For the CDR3, the DNA is TGCAGCGTTGAAGATCCGTCAGGCTACGAGCAGTACTTC.

This clone came up a few times. The chain employs TRBV5-1 and TRBJ1-3; D gene uncertain. The ends were cut back, 0 bases at V and 4 bases at J, with 5 bases in the middle. Germline CDR1 reads SGHRS; CDR2 reads YFSETQ. The CDR3 length is 13 residues. CDR3 loop: CASSLDSGNTIYF. In nucleotides, the CDR3 is TGCGCCAGCAGCTTGGACAGCGGAAACACCATATATTTT. Full variable domain (rest looked up from reference TRBV5-1 and TRBJ1-3): KAGVTQTPRYLIKTRGQQVTLSCSPISGHRSVSWYQQTPGQGLQFLFEYFSETQRNKGNFPGRFSGRQFSNSRSEMNVSTLELGDSALYLCASSLDSGNTIYFGEGSWLTVV.

This clone was observed once. V usage is TRBV7-8 and J usage is TRBJ2-5; a possible D gene is TRBD1 (5 bases). V shed 4 bases and J shed 6 bases, with 18 bases lying between them. Per the germline V gene, CDR1 is SGHVS and CDR2 is FQNEAQ. The length of the CDR3 is 15 residues. The CDR3 spells CASSSRGLVLKTQYF. The CDR3 coding sequence is TGTGCCAGCAGCTCTAGGGGATTAGTATTAAAGACCCAGTACTTC.

This clone was recorded once. This chain connects TRBV11-2 to TRBJ2-5; 10 bases align to TRBD1. The CDR3 length is 16 residues. Trimming removed 3 bases from V and 5 bases from J; junction bases left unmatched: 9. In germline, CDR1 is SGHAT, CDR2 FQNNGV. CDR3 loop: CASSFSGTGVGETQYF. The CDR3 nucleotides are TGTGCCAGCAGCTTCTCCGGGACAGGGGTAGGGGAGACCCAGTACTTC. The full variable domain, completed using reference TRBV11-2 and TRBJ2-5, is EAGVAQSPRYKIIEKRQSVAFWCNPISGHATLYWYQQILGQGPKLLIQFQNNGVVDDSQLPKDRFSAERLKGVDSTLKIQPAKLEDSAVYLCASSFSGTGVGETQYFGPGTRLLVL.